One and the same sample provided the 30 T cell receptor beta chains below, sequenced in a study of CD8 T cells in ankylosing spondylitis. TCRdb itself ran the 5' RACE reads through MiXCR, one entry per CDR3 protein. The sample gives under 250,000 distinct CDR3 sequences, approximately 24% of which show up once; just over 6.5% is in the top ten. Source material: blood, either unsorted or a sorted T cell fraction (not recorded which). The receptors come from a male donor with ankylosing spondylitis or in good health (not recorded which).

This clonotype was counted ten times or more. The chain links TRBV12-3 or TRBV12-4 to TRBJ1-2; possibly TRBD1 for D (6 bases). The CDR3 extends over 14 amino acids. Trimming pared 6 bases from V and 4 bases from J, leaving 15 bases between. The CDR3 DNA sequence: TGTGCCAGCAGCCCAATGCAGGGGAGCTATGGCTACACCTTC. It is translated as CASSPMQGSYGYTF.

This clonotype showed up many times. J is TRBJ2-7 and V is TRBV18; D may be TRBD2 (7 bases). The length of the CDR3 is 15 residues. Trimming cost V 4 bases and J 6 bases, with 19 bases left between them. Germline CDR1 reads KGHSH; CDR2 reads LQKENI. The CDR3 is CASSLSGGELSEQYF. CDR3 sequence (DNA): TGTGCCAGCTCACTCTCGGGGGGCGAGCTCTCCGAGCAGTACTTC.

This chain connects TRBV20-1 to TRBJ2-1; TRBD2 matches 13 bases. This CDR3 has 17 residues. V lost 3 bases to trimming and J lost 0 bases; unmatched junction nucleotides: 5. The germline gives CDR1 DFQATT, CDR2 SNEGSKA (reference sequence). This CDR3 is CSASTSGRAGSYNEQFF. The CDR3 region has the DNA TGCAGTGCTAGTACTAGCGGGAGGGCGGGCTCCTACAATGAGCAGTTCTTC.

This clonotype was counted between two and nine times. V is TRBV12-3 or TRBV12-4 and J is TRBJ1-2; D uncertain. The CDR3 has 12 amino acids. Between the trimmed V and J ends, which lost 1 base and 8 bases, there was a span of 8 bases. CDR3 DNA: TGTGCCAGCAGTTTAGAAGGGTTCGGCTACACCTTC. Translated: CASSLEGFGYTF.

The gene calls are TRBV6-5 and TRBJ2-5, with D tentatively TRBD2 (5 bases). The CDR3 has 16 residues. The germline CDR1 and CDR2 sequences are MNHEY and SVGAGI. The ends were cut back, 2 bases at V and 5 bases at J, with 18 bases in the middle. The CDR3 bases are TGTGCCAGCAGTTACGTGAAGGACTCTCATGGGGAGACCCAGTACTTC. Its translation: CASSYVKDSHGETQYF.

Only a few counts were recorded for this clonotype. This chain links TRBV7-9 with TRBJ2-2; D is possibly TRBD1 (5 bases). The germline V and J ends were trimmed by 5 bases and 1 base, with 11 bases remaining between them. This CDR3 is built from 15 residues. Per the germline V gene, CDR1 is SEHNR and CDR2 is FQNEAQ (reference sequence). CDR3 region: CASSRQSLNTGELFF. The CDR3 DNA sequence: TGTGCCAGCAGCAGACAGAGCTTGAACACCGGGGAGCTGTTTTTT.

This clonotype was seen ten or more times. The chain recombines TRBV10-3 with TRBJ2-5, with TRBD2 matching 12 bases. Losses at the gene ends were 3 bases for V and 5 bases for J; bases not matched to a gene: 16. CDR1 is ENHRY, CDR2 SYGVKD, per germline. This CDR3 spans 19 amino acids. CDR3 residues: CAISDPRPASGRAWETQYF. The CDR3 nucleotides read TGTGCCATCAGTGACCCTCGACCGGCTAGCGGGAGGGCCTGGGAGACCCAGTACTTC.

This chain links TRBV6-5 with TRBJ2-3, with TRBD2 matching 11 bases. V lost 4 bases and J lost 5; bases outside the gene matches: 8. The CDR3 consists of 16 residues. Looked up from germline, CDR1 is MNHEY and CDR2 is SVGAGI. The CDR3 nucleotides are TGTGCCAGCAGTTCCGGGACTAGCGGTTTTGGAGATACGCAGTATTTT. Its protein product is CASSSGTSGFGDTQYF.

A single count supports this clonotype. The genes are TRBV20-1 and TRBJ2-1; TRBD2 matches 8 bases. V was clipped by 2 bases and J by 8 bases; unmatched bases: 11. CDR1 and CDR2 from the germline V gene are DFQATT and SNEGSKA (reference sequence). This CDR3 has 15 amino acids. For the CDR3, the DNA is TGCAGTGCTAGACTGACCCCACTAGCGGTGGATGAGCAGTTCTTC. This gives the protein CSARLTPLAVDEQFF.

A note on this clonotype: Mismatch with germline at one junction end may stem from a read error. V usage is TRBV12-3 or TRBV12-4 and J usage is TRBJ1-2; 9 positions agree with TRBD1. CDR3 length equals 15 residues. CDR3 residues: CASSHQATGGLGYAF. The CDR3, as DNA: TGTGCCAGCTCCCACCAAGCCACAGGGGGCCTTGGCTACGCCTTC.

This clonotype has only a few counts. V and J are TRBV28 and TRBJ2-2, with TRBD2 matching over 11 bases. Germline assignment: CDR1 MDHEN and CDR2 SYDVKM. V was clipped by 7 bases and J by 2 bases; unmatched bases: 3. The CDR3 has 15 residues. The CDR3 spells CASNLAGGNTGELFF. The CDR3 DNA reads as TGTGCCAGCAACCTAGCGGGAGGTAACACCGGGGAGCTGTTTTTT.

The V call is TRBV7-2, the J call TRBJ2-7; D unclear. The CDR3 is made up of 14 amino acids. V lost 1 base to trimming and J lost 0 bases, with 7 bases between them. Germline CDR1 is SGHTA and CDR2 is FQGNSA. The DNA of the CDR3 is TGTGCCAGCAGCTTAGGGGCAGCCTCCTACGAGCAGTACTTC. Protein: CASSLGAASYEQYF.

This clonotype was seen repeatedly, ten times or more. The chain joins TRBV5-1 to TRBJ1-4; D remains ambiguous. Germline values: CDR1 SGHRS, CDR2 YFSETQ. V was pared by 0 bases and J by 2 bases, with 11 bases between. CDR3 length equals 16 residues. In DNA form, the CDR3 reads TGCGCCAGCAGCTTGGCCCCGCCGGGGACTAATGAAAAACTGTTTTTT. It is translated as CASSLAPPGTNEKLFF.

Comment on this clonotype: This clone may be a read error of a much larger clone one base away. The chain carries TRBV29-1 and TRBJ2-1; TRBD2 might be the D (6 bases). The CDR3 is 15 residues long. Germline V CDR1 and CDR2: SQVTM, ANQGSEA. The CDR3 bases are TGCAGCGTTGTGGTTGCGGGAAGCTCCTACAATAAGCAGTTCTTC. It is translated as CSVVVAGSSYNKQFF.

This clonotype occurred many times. V is TRBV5-1 and J is TRBJ2-1; 10 positions match TRBD2. The germline gives CDR1 SGHRS, CDR2 YFSETQ. V shed 4 bases, J shed 3 bases, and the junction held 16 bases outside the gene matches. The CDR3 has 19 amino acids. The CDR3 DNA sequence: TGCGCCAGCAGCGGCGACAGGGGAGGTGGGACTAGCGTCTACAATGAGCAGTTCTTC. It translates to CASSGDRGGGTSVYNEQFF.

This clonotype has at least ten counts. The chain joins TRBV7-3 to TRBJ2-1, with D perhaps matching TRBD1 or TRBD2 (5 bases each). The V end lost 1 base, the J end lost 4 bases, and 14 bases lay between the germline ends. Germline V CDR1 and CDR2: SGHTA, FQGTGA. This CDR3 is 16 amino acids long. CDR3 nucleotide sequence: TGTGCCAGCAGCTTAATGGGGGACCTGGGGTACAATGAGCAGTTCTTC. Translating it yields CASSLMGDLGYNEQFF.

This clonotype appeared many times. V usage is TRBV7-3 and J usage is TRBJ1-1; possibly TRBD1 for D (5 bases). The CDR3 sequence is 14 residues long. Trimming shortened V by 5 bases and J by 5 bases, and 15 bases separated the two germline ends. Germline CDR1 is SGHTA and CDR2 is FQGTGA. CDR3 DNA sequence: TGTGCCAGCAGCGAAAGGGGAGTTGGAACTGAAGCTTTCTTT. This gives the protein CASSERGVGTEAFF.

The CDR3 sequence: CASSLTAKDTDTQYF. The CDR3, as DNA: TGCGCCAGCAGCTTGACAGCGAAAGACACAGATACGCAGTATTTT. The chain joins TRBV5-1 to TRBJ2-3, with D unclear. The CDR3 length is 15 residues. V was trimmed by 1 base and J by 2 bases, leaving 11 bases between them. The germline gives CDR1 SGHRS, CDR2 YFSETQ.

The chain has TRBV3-1 and TRBJ1-1; D call uncertain. Trimming pared 10 bases from V and 3 bases from J, leaving 21 bases between. In germline, CDR1 is LGHDT, CDR2 YNNKEL (reference sequence). The CDR3 loop spans 15 amino acids. The CDR3 DNA follows: TGTGCCACCTGCCAAGATATGGTGGCGGACACTGAAGCTTTCTTT. Translating it yields CATCQDMVADTEAFF.

V usage is TRBV10-3 and J usage is TRBJ1-4; D is undetermined. Trimming cost V 3 bases and J 5 bases, with 7 bases left between them. In germline, CDR1 is ENHRY, CDR2 SYGVKD. The CDR3 extends over 13 amino acids. In nucleotides, the CDR3 is TGTGCCATCAGTGACGGACCCAATGAAAAACTGTTTTTT. This sequence encodes CAISDGPNEKLFF.

The chain joins TRBV29-1 to TRBJ1-4; D gene ambiguous. The V gene's germline CDR1 is SQVTM and CDR2 ANQGSEA. CDR3 length equals 12 residues. Trimming removed 5 bases from V and 7 bases from J, with 11 bases in between. The DNA of the CDR3 is TGCAGCGTTACGGGTGATCGTGAAAAACTGTTTTTT. This translates into CSVTGDREKLFF.

This chain joins TRBV27 and TRBJ2-1, with TRBD2 matching over 8 bases. Trimming at V came to 3 bases and at J to 12 bases, leaving 7 bases not matched to a gene. From germline, CDR1 is MNHEY and CDR2 SMNVEV (reference sequence). The length of the CDR3 is 13 residues. The CDR3 sequence: CASSFNGRAGQFF. For the CDR3, the DNA is TGTGCCAGCAGTTTTAACGGGAGGGCCGGGCAGTTCTTC.

This clonotype appeared many times. The V and J genes are TRBV6-1 and TRBJ2-7; a possible D gene is TRBD2 (6 bases). Germline CDR1 is MNHNS and CDR2 is SASEGT. The CDR3 runs to 15 residues. Trimming shortened V by 5 bases and J by 2 bases, and 16 bases separated the two germline ends. CDR3 DNA sequence: TGTGCCAGCAGTCTTACTAGCAGAGGTCCCTACGAGCAGTACTTC. As protein: CASSLTSRGPYEQYF.

The J gene is TRBJ2-7, the V gene TRBV12-3 or TRBV12-4; 7 nucleotides match TRBD1. Losses at the gene ends were 5 bases for V and 3 bases for J; bases not matched to a gene: 7. The CDR3 consists of 14 residues. CDR3 region: CASSRSTGLYEQYF. The DNA for the CDR3 is TGTGCCAGCAGTAGATCGACAGGGCTCTACGAGCAGTACTTC.

The genes are TRBV5-1 and TRBJ2-2; D gene uncertain. This CDR3 contains 12 residues. CDR1 SGHRS and CDR2 YFSETQ come from the germline V gene. Between the trimmed V and J ends, which lost 0 bases and 7 bases, there was a span of 4 bases. The CDR3 spells CASSLEIGELFF. The CDR3 DNA sequence: TGCGCCAGCAGCTTGGAGATCGGGGAGCTGTTTTTT.

This clonotype occurred many times. J is TRBJ1-2 and V is TRBV5-1; 10 bases align to TRBD1. CDR1 SGHRS and CDR2 YFSETQ come from the germline V gene. There are 16 residues in the CDR3. The V segment lost 0 bases and the J segment 4 bases; nucleotides outside the gene matches: 6. The CDR3 loop is CASSLEGTGERYGYTF. The CDR3 DNA is TGCGCCAGCAGCTTGGAAGGGACAGGGGAACGCTATGGCTACACCTTC.

The sample holds a few counts of this clonotype. V usage is TRBV6-2 or TRBV6-3 and J usage is TRBJ2-1, with TRBD2 identical over 9 bases. CDR1 and CDR2 (germline): MNHEY, SVGEGT. Losses at the gene ends were 2 bases for V and 6 bases for J; bases not matched to a gene: 5. The CDR3 is 15 residues long. The CDR3 region is CASSYRGRVSNEQFF. CDR3 bases: TGTGCCAGCAGTTACCGCGGGAGGGTTAGCAATGAGCAGTTCTTC.

V is TRBV20-1 and J is TRBJ2-3, with unresolved D. The CDR3 contains 14 residues. Germline loops: CDR1 DFQATT, CDR2 SNEGSKA (reference sequence). V was shortened by 1 base and J by 6 bases, with 14 bases between the two germline ends. The CDR3 here is CSARVRGSLDTQYF. CDR3 nucleotides: TGCAGTGCTAGAGTCCGAGGTAGCTTGGATACGCAGTATTTT.

This clonotype was counted many times. The chain carries TRBV7-3 and TRBJ1-6; 9 positions match TRBD1. Germline V gene sequence: CDR1 SGHTA, CDR2 FQGTGA. V trimming: 1 base; J trimming: 10 bases; junction bases outside the gene matches: 5. The CDR3 sequence is 15 residues long. CDR3 nucleotide sequence: TGTGCCAGCAGCTTAAGCGGACAGGGGAGATCACCCCTCCACTTT. Protein: CASSLSGQGRSPLHF.

In its sample, this clonotype was seen many times. J is TRBJ2-4 and V is TRBV5-1, with D tentatively TRBD1 (5 bases). Germline V gene data show CDR1 as SGHRS and CDR2 as YFSETQ. The CDR3 runs to 13 residues. The V gene lost 3 bases and the J gene lost 4 bases, with 8 bases spanning the gap. This CDR3 is CASSSQGKNIQYF. The CDR3 DNA is TGCGCCAGCAGCTCTCAGGGAAAAAACATTCAGTACTTC.